The TCR beta chain under discussion was sequenced for a study of beta chain features in type 1 diabetes. The CDR3 is made up of 12 amino acids. Per germline, CDR1 MDHEN and CDR2 SYDVKM. Every isolated RNA sample was fully reverse transcribed, so sequencing captured expressed TCRB transcripts. The assay was immunoSEQ multiplex PCR, and TCRdb's table has in-frame clones only and misses some. The data contain around 400,000 clones, roughly 12% of them seen just once; the ten biggest clones take up about 0.018%. Each of the CD4+ naive, central memory, regulatory and stem cell-like memory populations was sorted via CD45RO/CCR7/CD25/CD127/CD95/CD27. Details on this clone: A read error may produce the germline difference seen at one junction end.

This receptor was obtained from a man younger than 35 in good health. This chain links TRBV28 with TRBJ2-7, with unresolved D. Sequencing was performed on naive CD4+ T cells from blood. The CDR3 nucleotides are TGTGCCTGCAGCCTTCGCTCCTACGAGCAGTACTTC. Translated: CACSLRSYEQYF.